A single sample gave rise to the 19 T cell receptor beta chains below, sequenced in a study of post-analysis software for immune sequencing data. The authors incorporated unique molecular identifiers into the TCR beta cDNA libraries. TCRdb re-derived calls from the PCR reads in MiXCR, one entry per CDR3 protein. The table includes about 160,000 distinct CDR3 sequences, about 34% detected once. The source material was blood, sampled after autologous hematopoietic stem cell transplantation. The receptors here all came from a girl aged 10 to 17 with multiple sclerosis.

This clonotype was seen more than once but under ten times. This chain uses TRBV5-1 with TRBJ2-6; D possibly corresponds to TRBD1 (6 bases). The CDR3 has 18 amino acids. Germline-derived CDR1 and CDR2 are SGHRS and YFSETQ. Trimming left V 4 bases short and J 0 bases short, with 17 bases between. In nucleotides, the CDR3 is TGCGCCAGCAGCCAGGTGACAGGTTTGGACTCTGGGGCCAACGTCCTGACTTTC. It translates to CASSQVTGLDSGANVLTF.

This clonotype was observed a handful of times. This chain uses TRBV27 with TRBJ2-7; TRBD2 aligns across 10 bases. Germline V gene data show CDR1 as MNHEY and CDR2 as SMNVEV (reference sequence). The CDR3 is 15 amino acids. The V and J ends lost 2 bases and 7 bases, in that order; junction bases with no gene match: 8. This chain's CDR3 is CASSLGREREGEQYF. The CDR3 DNA reads as TGTGCCAGCAGTTTAGGCCGGGAGCGGGAGGGTGAGCAGTACTTC.

The chain links TRBV20-1 to TRBJ2-1; TRBD2 matches 10 bases. Unmatched junction bases numbered 7, after V lost 0 bases and J lost 5 bases. The germline CDR1 and CDR2 sequences are DFQATT and SNEGSKA (reference sequence). This CDR3 has 16 amino acids. The CDR3 DNA sequence: TGCAGTGCTAGAGATCGTACTAGCGGGATCCACAATGAGCAGTTCTTC. Residues: CSARDRTSGIHNEQFF.

This clonotype has more than one count but fewer than ten. The rearrangement joins TRBV20-1 to TRBJ2-5; the D is unclear. The last part of the DNA fits TRBJ2-7 better; the J call may be wrong. The germline gives CDR1 DFQATT, CDR2 SNEGSKA (reference sequence). This CDR3 has 13 residues. CDR3 protein: CSASSSISYEQYF. As DNA, the CDR3 is TGCAGTGCTAGTTCTAGTATCAGCTACGAGCAGTACTTC.

Sample share makes this clonotype medium-sized. The CDR3 nucleotides read TGTGCCAGCAGTGGCGAAGTGGAGGCCTACGAGCAGTACTTC. This encodes CASSGEVEAYEQYF. The genes are TRBV2 and TRBJ2-7, with a possible D match to TRBD2 (5 bases). The germline CDR1 and CDR2 sequences are SNHLY and FYNNEI. CDR3 length equals 14 residues. The germline V and J ends were trimmed by 4 bases and 2 bases, with 12 bases remaining between them.

The chain links TRBV3-1 to TRBJ1-2; TRBD1 is a possible D gene (5 bases). The length of the CDR3 is 15 residues. Germline CDR1 LGHDT, CDR2 YNNKEL (reference sequence). Trimming pared 1 base from V and 5 bases from J, leaving 14 bases between. The CDR3 sequence: CASSQGPGRTYGYTF. CDR3 DNA sequence: TGTGCCAGCAGCCAAGGTCCGGGACGGACATATGGCTACACCTTC.

This clonotype came up a few times. An end of the junction differs from the germline gene, which may be a read error. The chain recombines TRBV4-3 with TRBJ1-1; D gene uncertain. Germline CDR1 and CDR2: LGHNA and YSLEER. The CDR3 has 13 residues. The CDR3 reads CASSPTRNAEAFF. CDR3 nucleotides: TGCGCCAGCAGCCCGACACGGAACGCTGAAGCTTTCTTT.

V gene TRBV6-1 combines with J gene TRBJ1-2, with D perhaps TRBD1 (6 bases). The germline V gene has CDR1 MNHNS and CDR2 SASEGT. The CDR3 runs 13 residues. V lost 8 bases and J 4 bases, leaving 14 bases between the germline ends. In DNA, the CDR3 is TGTGCCAGCCTCGCGGACAGCGCCTATGGCTACACCTTC. Translating gives CASLADSAYGYTF.

This sequence joins TRBV7-8 and TRBJ2-7; TRBD2 is a possible D gene (6 bases). CDR1 and CDR2 from the germline V gene are SGHVS and FQNEAQ. This CDR3 comprises 14 residues. V was pared by 1 base and J by 6 bases, with 13 bases between. The CDR3 reads CASSLGVEGGEQYF. CDR3 nucleotide sequence: TGTGCCAGCAGCTTAGGTGTTGAGGGAGGCGAGCAGTACTTC.

This clonotype was counted between two and nine times. The chain joins TRBV25-1 to TRBJ2-1; D might be TRBD1 (6 bases). Germline V gene lookup returns CDR1 MGHDK and CDR2 SYGVNS. V lost 3 bases and J 5 bases, leaving 8 bases between the germline ends. The CDR3 totals 13 residues. The CDR3 DNA sequence: TGTGCCAGCAGTGAGAAGGGGGACAATGAGCAGTTCTTC. Translated, it gives CASSEKGDNEQFF.

The chain combines TRBV5-6 with TRBJ1-5, with 7 bases fitting TRBD1. Losses at the gene ends were 7 bases for V and 5 bases for J; bases not matched to a gene: 12. CDR3 length: 15 residues. Germline CDR1 and CDR2: SGHDT and YYEEEE. This CDR3 is CASSLTGLVDQPQHF. CDR3 nucleotides: TGTGCCAGCTCCCTGACAGGGTTGGTCGATCAGCCCCAGCATTTT.

This clonotype was found many times. V and J are TRBV12-3 or TRBV12-4 and TRBJ1-5; 8 bases agree with TRBD1. The CDR3 loop spans 15 amino acids. With 5 bases clipped from V and 2 bases from J, the junction kept 5 bases outside the gene matches. CDR3 sequence reads: CASSRDRPGNQPQHF. The CDR3, as DNA: TGTGCCAGCAGTCGGGACAGGCCGGGCAATCAGCCCCAGCATTTT.

This chain joins TRBV6-4 and TRBJ2-3, with TRBD1 identical over 7 bases. CDR1 MRHNA and CDR2 SNTAGT come from the germline V gene. Germline trimming cut 7 bases from V and 4 bases from J; bases unmatched to any gene: 5. The CDR3 runs 13 residues. In DNA form, the CDR3 reads TGTGCCAGCAATAACGGGACAGCAGATACGCAGTATTTT. Amino acid sequence: CASNNGTADTQYF.

This clonotype was counted between two and nine times. V is TRBV7-9 and J is TRBJ2-1; TRBD1 is a possible D gene (6 bases). Germline V gives CDR1 SEHNR, CDR2 FQNEAQ (reference sequence). CDR3 length: 15 residues. Trimming stripped 5 bases from V and 4 bases from J, with 15 bases between. The CDR3 region is CASSQRQALYNEQFF. CDR3 nucleotides: TGTGCCAGCAGCCAAAGACAGGCCTTGTACAATGAGCAGTTCTTC.

This clonotype was counted ten times or more. This CDR3 is CASLSGPESSYNEQFF. The CDR3 DNA reads TGCGCCAGCCTTAGCGGGCCAGAGAGCTCCTACAATGAGCAGTTCTTC. The chain couples TRBV5-1 to TRBJ2-1; 7 bases agree with TRBD2. CDR1 is SGHRS, CDR2 YFSETQ, per germline. The J segment lost 0 bases and the V segment lost 7 bases, leaving 10 bases of the junction unmatched. CDR3 length: 16 residues.

This clonotype was detected only a few times. The chain joins TRBV7-9 to TRBJ2-7, with TRBD2 matching over 7 bases. The CDR3 totals 15 residues. Germline loops: CDR1 SEHNR, CDR2 FQNEAQ (reference sequence). V trimming: 3 bases; J trimming: 3 bases; junction bases outside the gene matches: 8. The CDR3 here is CASSFGRPEFYEQYF. For the CDR3, the DNA is TGTGCCAGCAGCTTCGGGAGGCCAGAATTCTACGAGCAGTACTTC.

The gene calls are TRBV7-2 and TRBJ2-7, with D hard to call. CDR3 length: 14 residues. V gave up 1 base and J gave up 2 bases, with 9 bases separating them. Germline lookup yields CDR1 SGHTA and CDR2 FQGNSA. DNA of the CDR3: TGTGCCAGCAGCTTAGAGGGCGGAGCCTACGAGCAGTACTTC. Amino acids: CASSLEGGAYEQYF.

The J gene is TRBJ2-5, the V gene TRBV29-1, with D tentatively TRBD1 (6 bases). TRBJ2-7 matches the DNA end more closely, so the J call is doubtful. Germline CDR1 is SQVTM and CDR2 is ANQGSEA. The CDR3 has 11 residues. CDR3 in amino acids: CSVHRANEQYF. As DNA, the CDR3 is TGCAGCGTTCACAGGGCCAACGAGCAGTACTTC.

This clonotype was seen a handful of times. This chain joins TRBV5-1 and TRBJ2-1; the match to TRBD2 covers 10 bases. Unmatched junction bases numbered 11, after V lost 3 bases and J lost 2 bases. The CDR3 sequence is 18 residues long. From germline, CDR1 is SGHRS and CDR2 YFSETQ. The DNA of the CDR3 is TGCGCCAGCAGCTCCTGGAGGGCTAGCGGGAGTCCCTACAATGAGCAGTTCTTC. Residues: CASSSWRASGSPYNEQFF.